This entry lists 24 T cell receptor beta chains sequenced from one sample in a study of T cell responses to AZD1222 COVID-19 vaccine. Libraries were prepared by immunoSEQ multiplex PCR; TCRdb keeps only in-frame clonotypes and omits some of them. In the table there are some 100,000 clones, around 90% of which are singletons. Source: peripheral blood, taken on day 0 of AZD1222 vaccination. These receptors originate from an adult in good health.

This rearrangement joins TRBV29-1 to TRBJ2-3; D possibly corresponds to TRBD2 (6 bases). Germline loops: CDR1 SQVTM, CDR2 ANQGSEA. V was pared by 3 bases and J by 1 base, with 8 bases between. The CDR3 covers 13 residues. This CDR3 reads CSVEKRGTDTQYF. The CDR3, as DNA: TGCAGCGTTGAGAAGCGGGGCACAGATACGCAGTATTTT.

The V call is TRBV5-6, the J call TRBJ1-2; 10 bases line up with TRBD1. CDR3 length: 16 amino acids. CDR1 is SGHDT, CDR2 YYEEEE, per germline. Unmatched junction bases numbered 8, after V lost 2 bases and J lost 4 bases. For the CDR3, the DNA is TGTGCCAGCAGCTTCGGACCGGGACAGGGGAGCTATGGCTACACCTTC. Protein product: CASSFGPGQGSYGYTF.

The chain combines TRBV7-9 with TRBJ2-3; 7 bases agree with TRBD2. This CDR3 is 18 amino acids long. Germline V CDR1 and CDR2: SEHNR, FQNEAQ (reference sequence). V was clipped by 3 bases and J by 6 bases; unmatched bases: 18. DNA of the CDR3: TGTGCCAGCAGCTTCGGTGGAGAGAGAGCGGGACGATGGGATACGCAGTATTTT. This gives the protein CASSFGGERAGRWDTQYF. Filled out from reference TRBV7-9 and TRBJ2-3, the complete variable domain reads DTGVSQNPRHKITKRGQNVTFRCDPISEHNRLYWYRQTLGQGPEFLTYFQNEAQLEKSRLLSDRFSAERPKGSFSTLEIQRTEQGDSAMYLCASSFGGERAGRWDTQYFGPGTRLTVL.

The chain uses TRBV19 and TRBJ2-6, with D possibly TRBD1 on 6 matching bases. V was pared by 10 bases and J by 0 bases, with 13 bases between. This CDR3 is 15 amino acids long. The germline gives CDR1 LNHDA, CDR2 SQIVND (reference sequence). The CDR3 protein is CATTGTNSGANVLTF. CDR3 sequence (DNA): TGTGCCACGACAGGAACCAACTCTGGGGCCAACGTCCTGACTTTC.

This chain links TRBV7-6 with TRBJ1-1; no clear D. V was clipped by 1 base and J by 11 bases, with 8 bases between them. The CDR3 is made up of 11 amino acids. In germline, CDR1 is SGHVS, CDR2 FNYEAQ. The CDR3 reads CASSLGQQAFF. The CDR3 DNA sequence: TGTGCCAGCAGCTTAGGGCAGCAGGCTTTCTTT.

The rearrangement uses TRBV9 and TRBJ1-3; D is unclear. Germline CDR1 and CDR2: SGDLS and YYNGEE. V lost 0 bases and J lost 0, with 13 bases in between. This CDR3 comprises 17 residues. Written as DNA, the CDR3 is TGTGCCAGCAGCGTAGGAGGGCAGCTTACCTCTGGAAACACCATATATTTT. Protein: CASSVGGQLTSGNTIYF. Looking up the rest from reference TRBV9 and TRBJ1-3 gives the full variable domain: DSGVTQTPKHLITATGQRVTLRCSPRSGDLSVYWYQQSLDQGLQFLIQYYNGEERAKGNILERFSAQQFPDLHSELNLSSLELGDSALYFCASSVGGQLTSGNTIYFGEGSWLTVV.

The V call is TRBV18, the J call TRBJ1-2, with TRBD1 matching 7 bases. CDR3 length: 14 residues. Per germline, CDR1 KGHSH and CDR2 LQKENI. The junction had 8 bases not matched to a gene; V was cut back by 4 bases and J by 6 bases. CDR3 bases: TGTGCCAGCTCACGGAACCGGGACAGCAATGGCTACACCTTC. This codes for CASSRNRDSNGYTF.

The CDR3 DNA is TGCGCCAGCACAAGACTAGCGGGAGGGGTCAATGAGCAGTTCTTC. Translating gives CASTRLAGGVNEQFF. This chain joins TRBV10-2 and TRBJ2-1, with 14 positions matching TRBD2. V lost 7 bases, J lost 6 bases, and 5 bases stayed unmatched. This CDR3 is built from 15 residues. CDR1 and CDR2 (germline): WSHSY, SAAADI.

In the case of this clone: Sequence at one end of the junction differs from germline and may be a read error. This chain uses TRBV7-7 with TRBJ2-7; D call uncertain. CDR3 size: 14 residues. The germline V gene has CDR1 SSHAT and CDR2 FNYEAQ (reference sequence). CDR3 sequence: CASSLGSSHYEQYF. Written as DNA, the CDR3 is TGTGCTAGCAGCTTAGGCTCTTCCCATTACGAGCAGTACTTC.

The V gene is TRBV7-3, the J gene TRBJ1-2; D call uncertain. Germline lookup yields CDR1 SGHTA and CDR2 FQGTGA. This CDR3 region has 14 residues. The ends were cut back, 5 bases at V and 4 bases at J, with 14 bases in the middle. The CDR3: CASSLGPPPYGYTF. The CDR3, as DNA: TGTGCCAGCAGCCTGGGCCCGCCGCCCTATGGCTACACCTTC.

V usage is TRBV5-4 and J usage is TRBJ1-4; D is possibly TRBD1 (6 bases). This CDR3 spans 15 amino acids. Deletions cut 4 bases from V and 6 bases from J, with 16 bases between. Germline loops: CDR1 SGHNT, CDR2 YYREEE (reference sequence). Here the CDR3 reads CASSRITGKDEKLFF. The CDR3 DNA sequence: TGTGCCAGCAGCCGAATCACAGGGAAGGATGAAAAACTGTTTTTT.

This clone occurred once. The rearrangement links TRBV5-1 to TRBJ2-1; 9 bases match TRBD1. After removal of 4 bases from V and 4 bases from J, the junction contained 0 bases not matched to a gene. Germline assignment: CDR1 SGHRS and CDR2 YFSETQ. CDR3 length: 13 residues. The CDR3 sequence: CASSGTGYNEQFF. The CDR3 bases are TGCGCCAGCAGCGGGACAGGGTACAATGAGCAGTTCTTC.

The V and J genes are TRBV6-2 or TRBV6-3 and TRBJ2-1; D gene ambiguous. With 5 bases removed from V and 10 bases from J, the gap between germline ends came to 9 bases. CDR1 and CDR2 (germline): MNHEY, SVGEGT. This CDR3 comprises 11 residues. The CDR3 bases are TGTGCCAGCAGTCAGACCGGGGAGCAGTTCTTC. Its protein is CASSQTGEQFF.

This chain uses TRBV4-1 with TRBJ1-2, with 12 bases aligning to TRBD1. Per germline, CDR1 MGHRA and CDR2 YSYEKL. This CDR3 is built from 19 residues. Trimming cost V 0 bases and J 5 bases; bases outside gene matches: 13. CDR3 sequence reads: CASSQDFGTGGSLGYGYTF. For the CDR3, the DNA is TGCGCCAGCAGCCAAGATTTCGGGACAGGGGGCTCGTTAGGGTATGGCTACACCTTC.

This clone was detected only a few times. The CDR3 region is CAIQQGPGGYTF. In nucleotides, the CDR3 is TGTGCCATCCAACAGGGGCCTGGGGGCTACACCTTC. This chain connects TRBV12-3 or TRBV12-4 to TRBJ1-2, with 7 positions matching TRBD1. V trimming: 10 bases; J trimming: 8 bases; junction bases outside the gene matches: 10. The CDR3 has 12 amino acids.

The V and J genes are TRBV5-1 and TRBJ2-1, with D perhaps being TRBD1 or TRBD2 (6 bases each). The CDR3 consists of 13 residues. The germline V gene has CDR1 SGHRS and CDR2 YFSETQ. V lost 2 bases, J lost 9 bases, and 12 bases lay in between. CDR3 in amino acids: CASSLWGAGEQFF. CDR3 nucleotide sequence: TGCGCCAGCAGCTTATGGGGGGCCGGTGAGCAGTTCTTC.

The gene calls are TRBV7-7 and TRBJ2-7; D may be TRBD1 (6 bases). Trimming pared 3 bases from V and 0 bases from J, leaving 12 bases between. CDR1 is SSHAT, CDR2 FNYEAQ, per germline (reference sequence). This CDR3 contains 15 residues. The CDR3 nucleotides read TGTGCCAGCAGCTTCCAGGGGCCCGACTCCTACGAGCAGTACTTC. Protein product: CASSFQGPDSYEQYF.

The chain links TRBV3-1 (or the pseudogene TRBV3-2) to TRBJ2-7, with 8 bases matching TRBD2. Germline values: CDR1 LGHDT, CDR2 YNNKEL (reference sequence). This CDR3 is 15 amino acids long. Trimming at V came to 3 bases and at J to 4 bases, leaving 8 bases not matched to a gene. The CDR3 nucleotides are TGTGCCAGCAGCCAGGAAACTAGCGGAATTTACGAGCAGTACTTC. It is translated as CASSQETSGIYEQYF.

The chain has TRBV6-5 and TRBJ2-5, with 10 bases fitting TRBD2. This CDR3 is built from 13 residues. The V segment lost 4 bases and the J segment 4 bases; nucleotides outside the gene matches: 0. The germline CDR1 and CDR2 sequences are MNHEY and SVGAGI. CDR3 in amino acids: CASSLAGGETQYF. DNA for the CDR3: TGTGCCAGCAGTTTAGCGGGGGGAGAGACCCAGTACTTC.

The rearrangement links TRBV6-1 to TRBJ1-1; possible D gene TRBD1, 5 bases. V was pared by 6 bases and J by 10 bases, with 15 bases between. CDR1 MNHNS and CDR2 SASEGT come from the germline V gene. There are 12 residues in the CDR3. The CDR3 region is CASRTQGSGAFF. CDR3 DNA: TGTGCCAGCAGAACTCAGGGTTCTGGAGCTTTCTTT.

The chain joins TRBV7-9 to TRBJ2-2; 9 nucleotides match TRBD1. The CDR3 contains 14 residues. The germline V gene has CDR1 SEHNR and CDR2 FQNEAQ (reference sequence). J gave up 5 bases and V 6 bases, and 4 bases lay outside the gene matches. CDR3: CASSQTGGTGELFF. CDR3 nucleotide sequence: TGTGCCAGCAGTCAGACAGGGGGTACCGGGGAGCTGTTTTTT.

V and J are TRBV19 and TRBJ1-2, with 8 bases fitting TRBD1. Germline V gene data show CDR1 as LNHDA and CDR2 as SQIVND (reference sequence). Trimming cost V 6 bases and J 2 bases; bases outside gene matches: 8. This CDR3 comprises 15 residues. CDR3 sequence: CASSRRDRTNYGYTF. In DNA form, the CDR3 reads TGTGCCAGTAGCCGCCGGGACAGGACGAACTATGGCTACACCTTC.

V and J are TRBV5-6 and TRBJ1-2, with D possibly being TRBD1 (5 bases). Germline V gene lookup returns CDR1 SGHDT and CDR2 YYEEEE. Trimming removed 6 bases from V and 8 bases from J, with 17 bases in between. This CDR3 region has 13 residues. The CDR3 DNA sequence: TGTGCCAGCACCTCATCGGGGGTAGGAGGCTACACCTTC. Translation gives CASTSSGVGGYTF. The full variable domain, its missing parts supplied by reference TRBV5-6 and TRBJ1-2, is DAGVTQSPTHLIKTRGQQVTLRCSPKSGHDTVSWYQQALGQGPQFIFQYYEEEERQRGNFPDRFSGHQFPNYSSELNVNALLLGDSALYLCASTSSGVGGYTFGSGTRLTVV.

The chain recombines TRBV30 with TRBJ1-3; tentative D call: TRBD1 (5 bases). The CDR3 extends over 15 amino acids. Trimming left V 2 bases short and J 0 bases short, with 11 bases between. The germline V gene encodes CDR1 GTSNPN and CDR2 SVGIG (reference sequence). CDR3 coding DNA: TGTGCCTGGAGTCGTACTGGGGCCTCTGGAAACACCATATATTTT. This sequence encodes CAWSRTGASGNTIYF.